Following are 16 T cell receptor beta chains from one sample sequenced in a study of T cell responses to AZD1222 COVID-19 vaccine. The repertoire was sequenced with immunoSEQ multiplex PCR; TCRdb's copy has only in-frame clones and lacks some. The sample has roughly 140,000 clones; 87% are singletons. The sequenced sample was peripheral blood, obtained 28 days after the second AZD1222 dose. The receptors derive from an adult who received the AZD1222 COVID-19 vaccine.

This sequence joins TRBV19 and TRBJ1-1; tentative D call: TRBD1 (5 bases). The CDR3 totals 15 residues. Germline values: CDR1 LNHDA, CDR2 SQIVND (reference sequence). Trimming shortened V by 3 bases and J by 3 bases, and 14 bases separated the two germline ends. The CDR3 is CASSIWTSQDTEAFF. CDR3 sequence (DNA): TGTGCCAGTAGTATCTGGACATCACAGGACACTGAAGCTTTCTTT.

The gene calls are TRBV6-2 or TRBV6-3 and TRBJ2-3; TRBD1 matches at 7 bases. V dropped 5 bases and J dropped 2; count of bases not matched to a gene: 4. There are 14 residues in the CDR3. Germline-derived CDR1 and CDR2 are MNHEY and SVGEGT. CDR3 coding DNA: TGTGCCAGCAGTCGGGACAGAAACACAGATACGCAGTATTTT. It specifies CASSRDRNTDTQYF.

The chain combines TRBV6-5 with TRBJ2-1; 10 bases map to TRBD2. Germline trimming cut 4 bases from V and 5 bases from J; bases unmatched to any gene: 2. The CDR3 loop spans 14 amino acids. CDR1 is MNHEY and CDR2 is SVGAGI in the germline V gene. The CDR3 loop is CASSSSGSHNEQFF. The DNA for the CDR3 is TGTGCCAGCAGTTCTAGCGGGAGTCACAATGAGCAGTTCTTC.

This chain uses TRBV5-1 with TRBJ2-6, with D possibly matching TRBD2 (5 bases). The V end lost 3 bases, the J end lost 0 bases, and 19 bases lay between the germline ends. CDR3 length: 19 residues. Germline V gene data show CDR1 as SGHRS and CDR2 as YFSETQ. CDR3: CASSSLPPTTTSGANVLTF. The CDR3 region has the DNA TGCGCCAGCAGCTCCCTTCCGCCGACTACTACCTCTGGGGCCAACGTCCTGACTTTC.

This clone was recorded once. The chain is built from TRBV28 and TRBJ2-1, with D possibly being TRBD1 or TRBD2 (5 bases each). Germline values: CDR1 MDHEN, CDR2 SYDVKM. The ends were cut back, 4 bases at V and 6 bases at J, with 16 bases in the middle. The CDR3 runs to 15 residues. DNA of the CDR3: TGTGCCAGCAGTTATTCCGGGGCCCGCACCAATGAGCAGTTCTTC. This translates into CASSYSGARTNEQFF.

This rearrangement joins TRBV27 to TRBJ1-6; perhaps TRBD1 as D (5 bases). This CDR3 region has 16 residues. Germline V lookup: CDR1 MNHEY, CDR2 SMNVEV (reference sequence). Trimming removed 6 bases from V and 7 bases from J, with 19 bases in between. CDR3 region: CASRISGVGQNSPLHF. The CDR3 DNA sequence: TGTGCCAGCAGGATCAGTGGAGTGGGGCAAAATTCACCCCTCCACTTT.

The gene calls are TRBV28 and TRBJ2-1; TRBD2 matches 14 bases. J gave up 10 bases and V 4 bases, and 6 bases lay outside the gene matches. This CDR3 has 15 residues. Germline CDR1 reads MDHEN; CDR2 reads SYDVKM. This CDR3 reads CASSSPGLAGDEQFF. The DNA for the CDR3 is TGTGCCAGCAGTTCCCCGGGACTAGCGGGAGACGAGCAGTTCTTC.

The rearrangement joins TRBV7-9 to TRBJ1-1; maybe TRBD1 (5 bases). This CDR3 is 12 amino acids long. CDR1 and CDR2 (germline): SEHNR, FQNEAQ (reference sequence). V shed 5 bases and J shed 8 bases, with 12 bases lying between them. In nucleotides, the CDR3 is TGTGCCAGCAGCCCGGAATGGGGCGAAGCTTTCTTT. The encoded protein is CASSPEWGEAFF.

V and J are TRBV27 and TRBJ1-5, with 8 positions matching TRBD1. The V segment lost 6 bases and the J segment 0 bases; nucleotides outside the gene matches: 7. The CDR3 runs 16 residues. From germline, CDR1 is MNHEY and CDR2 SMNVEV (reference sequence). In nucleotides, the CDR3 is TGTGCCAGCAGGCCTTCTGACAGGGGTAGCAATCAGCCCCAGCATTTT. Translated, it gives CASRPSDRGSNQPQHF.

With regard to this clone: Without the conserved terminal phenylalanine or tryptophan, this CDR3 likely stems from a read error. The DNA is omitted, as the CDR3 cannot be located on it reliably, and the CDR3 follows TCRdb's listing. The chain recombines TRBV3-1 (or the pseudogene TRBV3-2) with TRBJ1-1. Germline CDR1 is LGHDT and CDR2 is YNNKEL (reference sequence). Termini included, the CDR3 measures 9 amino acids. The CDR3 here is CASSQWFTL.

V usage is TRBV18 and J usage is TRBJ2-3, with D uncertain. In germline, CDR1 is KGHSH, CDR2 LQKENI. Trimming removed 0 bases at V and 1 base at J, with 11 bases between. CDR3 length: 16 residues. The CDR3 region has the DNA TGTGCCAGCTCACCACCCGCGCCGTCAGGCACAGATACGCAGTATTTT. Its translation is CASSPPAPSGTDTQYF.

The chain carries TRBV27 and TRBJ2-3, with a possible D match to TRBD1 (6 bases). The CDR3 runs to 14 residues. V lost 3 bases to trimming and J lost 5 bases, with 12 bases between them. CDR1 and CDR2 (germline): MNHEY, SMNVEV (reference sequence). The CDR3 loop reads CASSFHRDRDTQYF. CDR3 bases: TGTGCCAGCAGTTTCCACAGGGACCGAGATACGCAGTATTTT.

CDR3 protein: CASSQGPGTQYF. The CDR3 DNA sequence: TGTGCCAGCAGCCAAGGTCCCGGGACCCAGTACTTC. The chain uses TRBV7-2 and TRBJ2-5, with unresolved D. Germline CDR1 reads SGHTA; CDR2 reads FQGNSA. With 5 bases removed from V and 7 bases from J, the gap between germline ends came to 11 bases. This CDR3 is built from 12 residues. The full variable domain, completed using reference TRBV7-2 and TRBJ2-5, is GAGVSQSPSNKVTEKGKDVELRCDPISGHTALYWYRQSLGQGLEFLIYFQGNSAPDKSGLPSDRFSAERTGGSVSTLTIQRTQQEDSAVYLCASSQGPGTQYFGPGTRLLVL.

The rearrangement uses TRBV4-2 and TRBJ2-3; TRBD2 agrees at 7 bases. V was clipped by 4 bases and J by 2 bases; unmatched bases: 9. Germline V gives CDR1 LGHNA, CDR2 YNFKEQ. The CDR3 consists of 16 residues. The CDR3 region has the DNA TGTGCCAGCAGCCGCCAAAGAGGGGACTACACAGATACGCAGTATTTT. Translating it yields CASSRQRGDYTDTQYF.

The J gene is TRBJ2-2, the V gene TRBV24-1; D could derive from TRBD1 or TRBD2 (5 bases each). V lost 5 bases and J lost 7, with 22 bases in between. Germline loops: CDR1 KGHDR, CDR2 SFDVKD. The CDR3 has 17 residues. CDR3 in amino acids: CATSGVIGTNQGGELFF. The CDR3 nucleotides are TGTGCCACCAGTGGCGTGATAGGGACGAATCAGGGCGGGGAGCTGTTTTTT.

The CDR3: CASSLTGSSYNEQFF. The CDR3 DNA reads TGTGCCAGCAGTTTGACAGGAAGCTCCTACAATGAGCAGTTCTTC. J is TRBJ2-1 and V is TRBV28, with a possible D match to TRBD1 (6 bases). Trimming pared 3 bases from V and 0 bases from J, leaving 9 bases between. The CDR3 length is 15 residues. Germline V gene sequence: CDR1 MDHEN, CDR2 SYDVKM.